Listed below are T cell receptor beta chains from one sample, sequenced in a study of ipilimumab plus nivolumab after autologous stem cell transplantation. Repertoires were generated with immunoSEQ multiplex PCR, while TCRdb's copy carries only in-frame clones and drops some. Among about 40,000 clones, approximately 92% were seen once, and the ten largest hold 0.75% to 1%. The starting material was PBMCs, obtained in a trial of ipilimumab plus nivolumab as post-transplant consolidation. The receptors were sampled from a male donor with multiple myeloma. The CDR3 runs from the conserved cysteine through the conserved F or W. Fields, in order: V gene, clone size, D gene, J gene, CDR3 DNA, CDR3 protein. The D gene is left open where the match is weak. Clone size, where shown, is once, few, many, or a class for clones that have expanded.

TRBV10-2	once	TRBD2	TRBJ2-1	TGCGCCAGCAGTGAAGGGGCCCAATGGGAGGGCGAGCAGTTCTTC	CASSEGAQWEGEQFF
TRBV2	.	.	TRBJ2-7	TGTGCCAGCAGTGTTTACGAGCAGTACTTC	CASSVYEQYF
TRBV4-3	.	.	TRBJ2-7	TGCGCCAGCAGCCAAGATGGGGGAACCTACGAGCAGTACTTC	CASSQDGGTYEQYF
TRBV11-3	.	.	TRBJ2-3	TGTGCCAGCAGCTTAGGCCCTACTAGTACAGATACGCAGTATTTT	CASSLGPTSTDTQYF
TRBV2	.	.	TRBJ2-4	TGTGCCAGCAGGTCCTCCGTAGCCAAAAACATTCAGTACTTC	CASRSSVAKNIQYF
TRBV7-3	.	.	TRBJ2-2	TGTGCCAGCAGCAGATGGACAAGGCCCGACACCGGGGAGCTGTTTTTT	CASSRWTRPDTGELFF
TRBV4-3	.	.	TRBJ2-7	TGCGCCAGCAGCCCCCTAGGGGGGACAGACTACGAGCAGTACTTC	CASSPLGGTDYEQYF
TRBV4-2	.	TRBD2	TRBJ2-3	TGTGCCAGCAGCTTCTCTAGCGGAAGCACAGATACGCAGTATTTT	CASSFSSGSTDTQYF
TRBV9	.	TRBD1	TRBJ2-1	TGTGCCAGCAGCGTAGTCCCAGGACAGGGCAAGTTCTTC	CASSVVPGQGKFF
TRBV27	.	.	TRBJ1-3	TGTGCCAGCAGTTTGCAACAGGGAAACACCATATATTTT	CASSLQQGNTIYF
TRBV28	.	.	TRBJ2-7	TGTGCCAGCAGAACCCACTACGAGCAGTACTTC	CASRTHYEQYF
TRBV6-5	.	.	TRBJ1-2	TGTGCCAGCAGTTACTCGGGAAATGGCTACACCTTC	CASSYSGNGYTF
TRBV18	.	TRBD2	TRBJ2-7	TGTGCCAGCTCATCGGCGGGGATAGCGGGGGTTTTCGAGCAGTACTTC	CASSSAGIAGVFEQYF
TRBV11-2	.	.	TRBJ2-7	TGTGCCAGCAGCTTAGGCGGTAGCGGCGAGCAGTACTTC	CASSLGGSGEQYF
TRBV6-5	.	.	TRBJ1-2	TGTGCCAGCAAAAGAGGGGCCGTCCAAGGCTACACCTTC	CASKRGAVQGYTF
TRBV5-1	.	TRBD2	TRBJ2-3	TGCGCCAGCAGCTCTAGCGGGGGGGCAGGGACAGATACGCAGTATTTT	CASSSSGGAGTDTQYF
TRBV11-2	few	TRBD1	TRBJ1-1	TGTGCCAGCAGCTTGGCTACAGGGGGCATTAGGATGGGCACTGAAGCTTTCTTT	CASSLATGGIRMGTEAFF
TRBV14	.	TRBD2	TRBJ2-5	TGTGCCAGCAGCCAGGGACTAGCGGGGGGACAAGAGACCCAGTACTTC	CASSQGLAGGQETQYF
TRBV27	.	.	TRBJ2-5	TGTGCCAGCACCCGCCCCGGTCTTAAGAGCGGACAAGAGACCCAGTACTTC	CASTRPGLKSGQETQYF
TRBV4-3	.	TRBD1	TRBJ1-2	TGCGCCAGCAGCCAAGGCGACAGGGTCTTTGGCTACACCTTC	CASSQGDRVFGYTF
TRBV5-5	.	TRBD1	TRBJ1-4	TGTGCCAGCAGCTGGACAGGGGTGTTCACTAATGAAAAACTGTTTTTT	CASSWTGVFTNEKLFF
TRBV27	.	TRBD1	TRBJ2-3	TGTGCCAGCAGTTTAGAGGACAGGAGCACAGATACGCAGTATTTT	CASSLEDRSTDTQYF
TRBV30	.	.	TRBJ1-3	TGTGCCTGGAGTGGACTGGTCTCTGGAAACACCATATATTTT	CAWSGLVSGNTIYF
TRBV6-1	.	.	TRBJ1-5	TGTGCCAGCAGTGAAAGGTCCCAGCATTTT	CASSERSQHF
TRBV29-1	.	.	TRBJ1-2	TGCAGCGGGTACACTACAGGGTCCAACTATGGCTACACCTTC	CSGYTTGSNYGYTF
TRBV11-3	.	.	TRBJ2-7	TGTGCCAGCAGCTTAGGACATAGGTACGAGCAGTACTTC	CASSLGHRYEQYF
TRBV30	once	.	TRBJ2-7	TGTGCCTCGGCAGAGGGTTCCTACGAGCAGTACTTC	CASAEGSYEQYF
TRBV29-1	.	TRBD1	TRBJ2-1	TGCAGCGTCCAAGGGACAGCCGTTACCTACAATGAGCAGTTCTTC	CSVQGTAVTYNEQFF
TRBV5-1	.	TRBD1	TRBJ1-2	TGCGCCAGCAGCTTGGTCTCCACAGGGGGTATCAACTATGGCTACACCTTC	CASSLVSTGGINYGYTF
TRBV25-1	.	.	TRBJ2-7	TGTGCAACCCAGGAGGACTCCTACGAGCAGTACTTC	CATQEDSYEQYF
TRBV19	.	.	TRBJ1-3	TGTGCCAGTAGTGCCAGACAGGGAAACACCATATATTTT	CASSARQGNTIYF
TRBV15	once	TRBD1	TRBJ2-3	TGTGCCACCAGCAAGGGACAGGCTAGCACAGATACGCAGTATTTT	CATSKGQASTDTQYF
TRBV5-6	.	.	TRBJ1-6	TGTGCCAGCAGCTTGGGGTATAATTCACCCCTCCACTTT	CASSLGYNSPLHF
TRBV6-5	.	TRBD2	TRBJ2-3	TGTGCCAGCAGATTAGCGGGAAGCACAGATACGCAGTATTTT	CASRLAGSTDTQYF
TRBV7-3	.	TRBD1	TRBJ2-3	TGTGCCAGCAGCTTAAGTCGGGACAGGGGGTCCGATACGCAGTATTTT	CASSLSRDRGSDTQYF